The 2 T cell receptor beta chains presented below share a single source sample, sequenced in a study of identical twins. Using its own MiXCR run on the 5' RACE reads, TCRdb lists one record per CDR3 protein. The sample holds about 530,000 distinct CDR3 sequences, around 22% seen once. These same records also appear under a second study, on yellow fever vaccine responses in identical twins.

Sample: CD4+ T cells sorted from blood. The receptors were sampled from a woman aged 18-29 years in good health.

The V call is TRBV11-1, the J call TRBJ2-1; the D gene is possibly TRBD2 (6 bases). The CDR3 spans 18 residues. Trimming removed 3 bases at V and 6 bases at J, with 24 bases between. CDR1 SGHAT and CDR2 FQDESV come from the germline V gene (reference sequence). The CDR3 coding sequence is TGTGCCAGCAGCTTCCGGCTGATGGCGGGGACCACTTCCAATGAGCAGTTCTTC. Translation gives CASSFRLMAGTTSNEQFF.

There are many counts of this clonotype. The chain combines TRBV12-3 or TRBV12-4 with TRBJ2-7; D unclear. Between the trimmed V and J ends, which lost 2 bases and 0 bases, there was a span of 5 bases. CDR3 length equals 13 residues. The CDR3 DNA reads as TGTGCCAGCAGTTTAAGCCTCTCCTACGAGCAGTACTTC. As protein: CASSLSLSYEQYF.